This T cell receptor beta chain was identified during a study of blood T cell repertoires in COVID-19. The CDR3 is 13 amino acids. Germline loops: CDR1 MNHEY, CDR2 SMNVEV (reference sequence). V was pared by 6 bases and J by 6 bases, with 15 bases between. The method was immunoSEQ multiplex PCR; TCRdb's version includes in-frame clones alone and lacks a portion of them. The table lists about 200,000 clones, around 92% of them singletons. This TCR was recovered from a woman aged 18 to 35 who had recovered from COVID-19. Sequenced: PBMCs or T cells enriched from blood (not recorded which). The chain uses TRBV27 and TRBJ2-7; possibly TRBD1 for D (6 bases). The CDR3 loop reads CASRQQGVGEQYF. CDR3 DNA sequence: TGTGCCAGCAGGCAACAGGGAGTAGGCGAGCAGTACTTC.